These 13 T cell receptor beta chains were sequenced from one sample in a study of OX40 agonist ivuxolimab in advanced cancers. Libraries were prepared by immunoSEQ multiplex PCR; TCRdb keeps only in-frame clonotypes and omits some of them. The table records about 77,000 clones, roughly 87% of them present only once. The sample consisted of CD4+ or CD8+ T cells sorted from blood, taken in a trial of the OX40 agonist ivuxolimab. All receptors derive from an adult with an advanced solid tumor such as melanoma, head and neck, liver or kidney cancer.

The V call is TRBV7-3, the J call TRBJ2-7; possible D gene TRBD2, 6 bases. CDR3 length equals 15 residues. In germline, CDR1 is SGHTA, CDR2 FQGTGA. The V and J ends lost 0 bases and 2 bases respectively, with 11 bases between them. The CDR3 loop reads CASSLTPGETYEQYF. For the CDR3, the DNA is TGTGCCAGCAGCTTAACGCCGGGAGAGACCTACGAGCAGTACTTC.

The V call is TRBV28, the J call TRBJ2-7, with D maybe TRBD1 (5 bases). Germline V CDR1 and CDR2: MDHEN, SYDVKM. This CDR3 has 13 residues. Trimming cost V 6 bases and J 1 base, with 10 bases left between them. CDR3 coding DNA: TGTGCCAGCAGGGATGGACAATCCTACGAGCAGTACTTC. Its protein product is CASRDGQSYEQYF.

The chain recombines TRBV18 with TRBJ1-4; the match to TRBD1 covers 7 bases. Losses at the gene ends were 0 bases for V and 7 bases for J; bases not matched to a gene: 5. The CDR3 extends over 15 amino acids. Germline V gene lookup returns CDR1 KGHSH and CDR2 LQKENI. This chain's CDR3 is CASSPPGQPSEKLFF. In DNA form, the CDR3 reads TGTGCCAGCTCACCACCGGGACAGCCGAGTGAAAAACTGTTTTTT. Full variable domain (missing parts from reference TRBV18 and TRBJ1-4): NAGVMQNPRHLVRRRGQEARLRCSPMKGHSHVYWYRQLPEEGLKFMVYLQKENIIDESGMPKERFSAEFPKEGPSILRIQQVVRGDSAAYFCASSPPGQPSEKLFFGSGTQLSVL.

The V and J genes are TRBV4-2 and TRBJ2-3; D is unclear. CDR1 is LGHNA, CDR2 YNFKEQ, per germline. Trimming cost V 0 bases and J 6 bases, with 4 bases left between them. This CDR3 is 12 amino acids long. The chain's CDR3 is CASSQDRDTQYF. Here the CDR3 DNA reads TGTGCCAGCAGCCAAGATCGCGATACGCAGTATTTT.

This chain connects TRBV18 to TRBJ1-3; 7 bases match TRBD1. The CDR3 length is 17 residues. The trim removed 6 bases at V and 4 bases at J, leaving 15 bases unmatched. Germline V gene lookup returns CDR1 KGHSH and CDR2 LQKENI. CDR3 in DNA: TGTGCCAGCTCTTACAGCGAACCCGGGACAGCCGGAAACACCATATATTTT. Encoded protein: CASSYSEPGTAGNTIYF.

The V gene is TRBV5-8, the J gene TRBJ2-3; 8 bases line up with TRBD2. CDR1 is SGHTS, CDR2 YDEGEE, per germline. CDR3 length equals 16 residues. After removal of 4 bases from V and 2 bases from J, the junction contained 9 bases not matched to a gene. CDR3 in DNA: TGTGCCAGCAGCCGGGGGGGCCAGGGGCACACAGATACGCAGTATTTT. This gives the protein CASSRGGQGHTDTQYF.

V and J are TRBV7-9 and TRBJ1-1; D call uncertain. Germline values: CDR1 SEHNR, CDR2 FQNEAQ (reference sequence). The CDR3 sequence is 14 residues long. Trimming removed 1 base from V and 4 bases from J, with 10 bases in between. The CDR3 region has the DNA TGTGCCAGCAGCTTAGTAGGCAGACGCACTGAAGCTTTCTTT. Its translation is CASSLVGRRTEAFF.

The rearrangement uses TRBV6-1 and TRBJ2-7; D may be TRBD1 (8 bases). This CDR3 spans 14 amino acids. Per the germline V gene, CDR1 is MNHNS and CDR2 is SASEGT. The V gene lost 7 bases and the J gene lost 5 bases, with 18 bases spanning the gap. The CDR3 DNA reads TGTGCCAGCATTGACAGGGGACTACCTAACGAGCAGTACTTC. It translates to CASIDRGLPNEQYF.

This rearrangement joins TRBV4-3 to TRBJ1-4, with a tentative D call TRBD1 (5 bases). The CDR3 runs to 18 residues. Between the trimmed V and J ends, which lost 3 bases and 0 bases, there was a span of 17 bases. CDR1 and CDR2 from the germline V gene are LGHNA and YSLEER. The CDR3 sequence: CASSHRVRGRPTNEKLFF. The DNA for the CDR3 is TGCGCCAGCAGCCACAGAGTAAGGGGACGACCAACTAATGAAAAACTGTTTTTT.

The rearrangement uses TRBV6-6 and TRBJ1-2, with a possible D match to TRBD1 (5 bases). V was shortened by 2 bases and J by 8 bases, with 12 bases between the two germline ends. Looked up from germline, CDR1 is MNHNY and CDR2 is SVGAGI (reference sequence). There are 13 residues in the CDR3. CDR3 DNA sequence: TGTGCCAGCAGTTACGGCCTGGGGCAAGGCTACACCTTC. Translated, it gives CASSYGLGQGYTF.

The J gene is TRBJ1-1, the V gene TRBV5-1; D is perhaps TRBD1 (6 bases). Per germline, CDR1 SGHRS and CDR2 YFSETQ. This CDR3 has 15 residues. V was trimmed by 4 bases and J by 1 base, leaving 14 bases between them. The CDR3 sequence: CASSPRGAKNTEAFF. The DNA for the CDR3 is TGCGCCAGCAGCCCCCGGGGGGCGAAGAACACTGAAGCTTTCTTT.

This chain links TRBV18 with TRBJ2-7, with 7 positions matching TRBD2. CDR1 and CDR2 from the germline V gene are KGHSH and LQKENI. There are 13 residues in the CDR3. V lost 5 bases, J lost 5 bases, and 6 bases stayed unmatched. CDR3: CASSSGSGDEQYF. The CDR3 DNA sequence: TGTGCCAGCTCATCAGGGAGCGGGGACGAGCAGTACTTC.

This chain connects TRBV5-4 to TRBJ1-1, with D possibly matching TRBD1 (6 bases). Germline V gene sequence: CDR1 SGHNT, CDR2 YYREEE (reference sequence). V lost 4 bases, J lost 0 bases, and 10 bases lay in between. This CDR3 is 14 amino acids long. The CDR3 DNA sequence: TGTGCCAGCAGCGTGGGGGGCATGAACACTGAAGCTTTCTTT. It translates to CASSVGGMNTEAFF.